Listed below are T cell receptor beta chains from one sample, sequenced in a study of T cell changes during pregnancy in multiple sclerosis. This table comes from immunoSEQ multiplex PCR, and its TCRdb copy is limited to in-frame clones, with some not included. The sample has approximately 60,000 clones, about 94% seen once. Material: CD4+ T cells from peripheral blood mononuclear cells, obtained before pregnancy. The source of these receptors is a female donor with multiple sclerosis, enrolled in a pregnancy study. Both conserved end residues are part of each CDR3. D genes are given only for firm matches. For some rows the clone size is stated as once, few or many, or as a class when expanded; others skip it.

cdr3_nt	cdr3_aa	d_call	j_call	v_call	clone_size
TGTGCCAGCTCACCACGGTCCGCGGGGGCGCTTAACTATGGCTACACCTTC	CASSPRSAGALNYGYTF	-	TRBJ1-2	TRBV18	-
TGTGCCAGCAGTTTATGGTCACGGGGATGGACTAGCGGGAGGGGTGAGCAGTACTTC	CASSLWSRGWTSGRGEQYF	TRBD2	TRBJ2-7	TRBV28	-
TGTGCCAGCACGGCGGAGGTCACAGATACGCAGTATTTT	CASTAEVTDTQYF	-	TRBJ2-3	TRBV2	-
TGTGCCAGCTCCCATCGTACGGGAGGCACAGATACGCAGTATTTT	CASSHRTGGTDTQYF	-	TRBJ2-3	TRBV7-9	-
TGTGCCAGCAGCCGGACTAGCGGGAGTGGAGAGCAGTACTTC	CASSRTSGSGEQYF	TRBD2	TRBJ2-7	TRBV7-9	-
TGTGCCAGCTCACCACCGGGGACTAGGGAGGATACGCAGTATTTT	CASSPPGTREDTQYF	TRBD2	TRBJ2-3	TRBV18	-
TGTGCCAGCAGTACCTCGGGTGGTTACAATGAGCAGTTCTTC	CASSTSGGYNEQFF	-	TRBJ2-1	TRBV28	once
TGCGCCAGCAGCGCCGGGAATTCCTACGAGCAGTACTTC	CASSAGNSYEQYF	-	TRBJ2-7	TRBV5-1	-
TGCGCCAGCAGCTTTTCCGGGCCAGTAGGGAGTGGCTACACCTTC	CASSFSGPVGSGYTF	-	TRBJ1-2	TRBV5-1	-
TGTGCCAGCACACCGGGACAGGGGGGATACAATGAGCAGTTCTTC	CASTPGQGGYNEQFF	TRBD1	TRBJ2-1	TRBV6-6	-
TGTGCCAGCAGCGTAGATCGGGGGAATGAGCAGTTCTTC	CASSVDRGNEQFF	-	TRBJ2-1	TRBV9	-
TGTGCCATCAGTGATACAGCGGGAACCACCGGGGAGCTGTTTTTT	CAISDTAGTTGELFF	TRBD2	TRBJ2-2	TRBV10-3	once
TGCGCCAGCAGTCATCCGGGACAGGATCGCATTCAGTACTTC	CASSHPGQDRIQYF	TRBD1	TRBJ2-4	TRBV23-1	-
TGTGCCAGCAGCTCTGCCGGGACAGCTAATGAAAAACTGTTTTTT	CASSSAGTANEKLFF	TRBD1	TRBJ1-4	TRBV28	-
TGTGCCAGCTCACCACTAGCAGGGTATGAAAAACTGTTTTTT	CASSPLAGYEKLFF	-	TRBJ1-4	TRBV18	once
TGTGCCAGCAGCCTGGGGACTAGCGGGGGAGGTGGGCATGAGCAGTTCTTC	CASSLGTSGGGGHEQFF	TRBD2	TRBJ2-1	TRBV5-4	-
TGTGCCTGGAGGACGGGAGGAGGGTACAATGAGCAGTTCTTC	CAWRTGGGYNEQFF	TRBD2	TRBJ2-1	TRBV30	-
TGTGCCAGTAGTTTTAGGGGCACCTACGAGCAGTACTTC	CASSFRGTYEQYF	-	TRBJ2-7	TRBV19	-
TGTGCCTGGAGTGTACAGGGGGTTAGTGAGCAGTTCTTC	CAWSVQGVSEQFF	TRBD1	TRBJ2-1	TRBV30	once
TGTGCCAGCACCGACAGAAACGAGCAGTACTTC	CASTDRNEQYF	-	TRBJ2-7	TRBV6-6	-
TGCGCCAGCAGCATGACAGGGACTGGACCCTACGAGCAGTACTTC	CASSMTGTGPYEQYF	-	TRBJ2-7	TRBV5-1	once
TGTGCCATCAGTGATTTCCCTCCGGGACTAGGAGGGGAGCAGTACTTC	CAISDFPPGLGGEQYF	TRBD2	TRBJ2-7	TRBV10-3	-
TGTGCCACCAGCAGACGCGCCAACACTGAAGCTTTCTTT	CATSRRANTEAFF	-	TRBJ1-1	TRBV15	-
TGTGCCAGCAGCTTAGATACTAGCGGGATCGGCAATGAGCAGTTCTTC	CASSLDTSGIGNEQFF	TRBD2	TRBJ2-1	TRBV7-2	-
TGTGCCATCAGCAGGACAGCCCAAGAGACCCAGTACTTC	CAISRTAQETQYF	-	TRBJ2-5	TRBV10-3	-
TGTGCCAGCAGTGACGGGACACCCATCGAGCAGTACTTC	CASSDGTPIEQYF	-	TRBJ2-7	TRBV25-1	-
TGCGCCAGCAGCTTGTTAGTTCGTGACCGCCAGGCTGGCTACACCTTC	CASSLLVRDRQAGYTF	-	TRBJ1-2	TRBV5-1	once
TGCGCCAGCAGCCAAGATTCAGTCCGGACTCCACGCACAGATACGCAGTATTTT	CASSQDSVRTPRTDTQYF	-	TRBJ2-3	TRBV4-1	-
TGTGCCAGCAGTTTATCCCTAGCTTACAATGAGCAGTTCTTC	CASSLSLAYNEQFF	-	TRBJ2-1	TRBV27	-
TGTGCCAGCAGCTTAGCGCAGGGGAGCAATCAGCCCCAGCATTTT	CASSLAQGSNQPQHF	-	TRBJ1-5	TRBV7-2	-
TGTGCCAGCAGTCTTGGGGGGGGGATTGGCGAGGAGACCCAGTACTTC	CASSLGGGIGEETQYF	TRBD2	TRBJ2-5	TRBV27	-
TGTGCCAGCAGCTCAGACAGCTCGAACACCGGGGAGCTGTTTTTT	CASSSDSSNTGELFF	-	TRBJ2-2	TRBV7-9	-
TGCGCCAGCAGCCAAAAAGCCCCAGCGTTCAGTTCGAGAGGCTACACCTTC	CASSQKAPAFSSRGYTF	-	TRBJ1-2	TRBV4-3	-
TGTGCCAGCAGCGCGGAGACAGCTAACTATGGCTACACCTTC	CASSAETANYGYTF	-	TRBJ1-2	TRBV5-4	once
TGTGCCAGCAGTGAATTTAGGGGACAGTCTAATGAAAAACTGTTTTTT	CASSEFRGQSNEKLFF	TRBD1	TRBJ1-4	TRBV25-1	-
TGTGCCAGTAGTCCGGACAGGGGGAGATACACTGAAGCTTTCTTT	CASSPDRGRYTEAFF	TRBD1	TRBJ1-1	TRBV19	-